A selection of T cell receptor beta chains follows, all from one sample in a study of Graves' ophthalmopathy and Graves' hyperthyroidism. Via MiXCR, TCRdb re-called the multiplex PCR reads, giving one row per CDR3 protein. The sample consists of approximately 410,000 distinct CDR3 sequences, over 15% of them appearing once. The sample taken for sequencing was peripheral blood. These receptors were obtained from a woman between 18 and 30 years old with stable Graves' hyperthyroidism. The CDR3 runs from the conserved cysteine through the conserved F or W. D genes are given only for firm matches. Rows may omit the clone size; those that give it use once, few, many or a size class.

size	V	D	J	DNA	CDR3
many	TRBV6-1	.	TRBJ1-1	TGTGCCAGCAGAGAACAGGGCCCGAACACTGAAGCTTTCTTT	CASREQGPNTEAFF
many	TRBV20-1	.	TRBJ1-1	TGCAGTGCTAGAGTTGCAAGGGGGAACACTGAAGCTTTCTTT	CSARVARGNTEAFF
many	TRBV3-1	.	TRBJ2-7	TGTGCCAGCAGCCAAGATGTAGAGGAGCAAAGTGGCGAGCAGTACTTC	CASSQDVEEQSGEQYF
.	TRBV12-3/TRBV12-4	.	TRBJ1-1	TGTGCCAGCAGCCCTTCAACGGGGGCGGGGAACACTGAAGCTTTCTTT	CASSPSTGAGNTEAFF
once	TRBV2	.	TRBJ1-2	TGTGCCAGCAGTGGTGGGTCAGGGGATGGCTACACCTTC	CASSGGSGDGYTF
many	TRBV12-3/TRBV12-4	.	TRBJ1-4	TGTGCCAGCAGCCGTGAAGAAAAACTGTTTTTT	CASSREEKLFF
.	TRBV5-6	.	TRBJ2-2	TGTGCCAGCAGTTGGGATGTCGGGGAGCTGTTTTTT	CASSWDVGELFF
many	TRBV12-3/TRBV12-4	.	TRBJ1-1	TGTGCCAGCAGTTTAGAGACAGGTGCGAACACTGAAGCTTTCTTT	CASSLETGANTEAFF
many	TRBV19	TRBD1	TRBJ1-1	TGTGCCAGTAGTCTAACGGGAGGGGGCTTGTTGAACACTGAAGCTTTCTTT	CASSLTGGGLLNTEAFF
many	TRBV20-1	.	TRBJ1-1	TGCAGTGGGGTTTCGGGCACTGAAGCTTTCTTT	CSGVSGTEAFF
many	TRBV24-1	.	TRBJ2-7	TGTGCCACCAGTGATCCTCCGGGCTACGAGCAGTACTTC	CATSDPPGYEQYF
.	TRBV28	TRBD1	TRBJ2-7	TGTGCCAGATCTAGCCGGGACAGGGGCATCGGCGAGCAGTACTTC	CARSSRDRGIGEQYF
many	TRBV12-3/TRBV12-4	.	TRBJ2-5	TGTGCCAGCAGTTCGCGGGAAGAGACCCAGTACTTC	CASSSREETQYF
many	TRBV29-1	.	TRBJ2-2	TGCAGCGTTGACTCGGTGGGAGGCCGACCCGGGGAGCTGTTTTTT	CSVDSVGGRPGELFF
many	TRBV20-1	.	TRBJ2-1	TGCAGTGCTAGGAGGGGTTCTGGGGGGGCACTAGATCACAATGAGCAGTTCTTC	CSARRGSGGALDHNEQFF
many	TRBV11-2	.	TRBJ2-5	TGTGCCAGCAGCCACGAGGGGGAGACCCAGTACTTC	CASSHEGETQYF
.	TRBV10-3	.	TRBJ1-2	TGTGCTGTCCGCCCGGACCGGACAGCCTTCTATGGCGACACCTTC	CAVRPDRTAFYGDTF
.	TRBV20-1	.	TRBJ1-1	TGCAGTGCTGCCGTTGTTACAGGGTACACTGAAGCTTTCTTT	CSAAVVTGYTEAFF
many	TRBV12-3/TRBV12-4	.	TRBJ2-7	TGTGCCAGCAGGCATTCGGCCAGCGGGACAGCTCCCTACGAGCAGTACTTC	CASRHSASGTAPYEQYF
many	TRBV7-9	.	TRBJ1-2	TGTGCCAGCACCAAAATGGGTTTATCCGGTGGCTACACCTTC	CASTKMGLSGGYTF
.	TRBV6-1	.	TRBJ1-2	TGTGCCAGCAGTGATTTCGGATATGGCTACACCTTC	CASSDFGYGYTF
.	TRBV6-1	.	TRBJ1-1	TGTGCCAGCGAAACCGGGGCGCGGTGGTTTTTGCACACTGAAGCTTTCTTT	CASETGARWFLHTEAFF
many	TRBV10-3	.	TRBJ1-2	TGTGCCATCAGGGACCGATCGAATGGCTACACCTTC	CAIRDRSNGYTF
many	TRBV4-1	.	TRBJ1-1	TGCGCCAGCAGCCAAGTTAAGGGGGTTAACACTGAAGCTTTCTTT	CASSQVKGVNTEAFF
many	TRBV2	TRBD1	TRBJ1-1	TGTGCCAGCAGGGGGGACAGCAACACTGAAGCTTTCTTT	CASRGDSNTEAFF
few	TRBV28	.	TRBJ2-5	TGTGCCAGCCTTACCGCCATGGACCTCCAAGAGACCCAGTACTTC	CASLTAMDLQETQYF
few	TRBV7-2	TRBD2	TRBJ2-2	TGTGCCAGCAGCACTTTAGCGGGGGGGCGCACCGGGGAGCTGTTTTTT	CASSTLAGGRTGELFF
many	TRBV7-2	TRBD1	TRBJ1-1	TGTGCCAGCAGCACAGACTGGACAGGGGGCCATGGCACTGAAGCTTTCTTT	CASSTDWTGGHGTEAFF
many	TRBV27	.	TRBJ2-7	TGTGCCAGCAGCCTTCAGGACTCCTACGAGCAGTACTTC	CASSLQDSYEQYF
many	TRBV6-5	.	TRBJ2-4	TGTGCCAGCAGTTACTCGGTCCCCGTGTCGGCCAAAAACATTCAGTACTTC	CASSYSVPVSAKNIQYF
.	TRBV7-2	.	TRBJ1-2	TGTGCCAGCAGCTTAGTGGGTGGGGATAACTATGGCTACACCTTC	CASSLVGGDNYGYTF
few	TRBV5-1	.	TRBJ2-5	TGCGCCAGCAGCTTGGCCAGAACTAACCCGAGAAAGACCCAGTACTTC	CASSLARTNPRKTQYF
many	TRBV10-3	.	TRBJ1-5	TGTGCCATCAGTGAGTCGGGGGGGGAGGCTCAGCCCCAGCATTTT	CAISESGGEAQPQHF
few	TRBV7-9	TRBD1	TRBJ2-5	TGTGCCAGCAGCTTTTCAGGACAGGAGCTAGAGACCCAGTACTTC	CASSFSGQELETQYF
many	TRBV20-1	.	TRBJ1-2	TGCAGTGCTAGAGTAGGGGATGGCTACACCTTC	CSARVGDGYTF
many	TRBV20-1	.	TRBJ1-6	TGCAGTGCTAGGTCCGACTCGGGACTGGTCCACTTT	CSARSDSGLVHF
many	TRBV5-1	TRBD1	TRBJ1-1	TGCGCCAGCAGCTTGGGTATAGACAGGGGAGATACTGAAGCTTTCTTT	CASSLGIDRGDTEAFF
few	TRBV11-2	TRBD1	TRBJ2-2	TGTGCCAGCAGCCCCTTAGACAGGGGGAACACCGGGGAGCTGTTTTTT	CASSPLDRGNTGELFF
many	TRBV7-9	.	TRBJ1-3	TGTGCCAGCAGTCATCCGACAAAGCGAAACACCATATATTTT	CASSHPTKRNTIYF
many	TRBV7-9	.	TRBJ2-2	TGTGCCAGCAGCAGTCCGACCGGGGAGCTGTTTTTT	CASSSPTGELFF
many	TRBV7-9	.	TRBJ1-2	TGTGCCAGCAGCTTAGTTGGTGTCAGGAACTATGGCTACACCTTC	CASSLVGVRNYGYTF
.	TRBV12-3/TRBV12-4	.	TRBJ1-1	TGTGCCAGCAGTCCGCGTCCCACTGAAGCTTTCTTT	CASSPRPTEAFF
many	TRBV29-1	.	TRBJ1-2	TGCAGCGTTGTAATAGGGGACGGCTACACCTTC	CSVVIGDGYTF
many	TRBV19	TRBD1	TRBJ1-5	TGTGCCAGTAGCCCCTTGGACAGGGGTAATCAGCCCCAGCATTTT	CASSPLDRGNQPQHF
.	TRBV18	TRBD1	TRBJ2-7	TGTGCCAGCTCACCGCCGGGACAGCCGACCTACGAGCAGTACTTC	CASSPPGQPTYEQYF
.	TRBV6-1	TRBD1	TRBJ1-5	TGTGCCAGTTGGGACAGGTGGCAATATAGCAATCAGCCCCAGCATTTT	CASWDRWQYSNQPQHF
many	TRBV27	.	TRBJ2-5	TGTGCCAGCAGTTTTTTACACCCAGCCAAGAAGGAGACCCAGTACTTC	CASSFLHPAKKETQYF
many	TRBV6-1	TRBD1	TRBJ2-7	TGTGCCAGCACCTCCTCTCCGGGACAGGGGTATTACGAGCAGTACTTC	CASTSSPGQGYYEQYF
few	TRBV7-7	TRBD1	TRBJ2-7	TGTGCTAGCAACGAGGGACAGGTTTTGGCCGAGCAGTACTTC	CASNEGQVLAEQYF
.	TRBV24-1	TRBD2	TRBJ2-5	TGTGCCACCAGTGATTGGACTAGCGGTGAAGAGACCCAGTACTTC	CATSDWTSGEETQYF
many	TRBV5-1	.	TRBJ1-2	TGCGCCAGCAGCTTTTCGTCAGGGGATGGCTACACCTTC	CASSFSSGDGYTF
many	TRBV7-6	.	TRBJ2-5	TGTGCCAGCAGTTCTACGGCAGGGGTGAGCGAGACCCAGTACTTC	CASSSTAGVSETQYF
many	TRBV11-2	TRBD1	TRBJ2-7	TGTGCCAGCAGGCGCCTAAGACAGGGGCTTAACTACGAGCAGTACTTC	CASRRLRQGLNYEQYF
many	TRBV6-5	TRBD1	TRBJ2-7	TGTGCCAGCAGTTCCTTGGAATGGACAGGAACAAAAAGCTCCTACGAGCAGTACTTC	CASSSLEWTGTKSSYEQYF
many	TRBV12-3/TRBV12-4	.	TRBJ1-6	TGTGCCAGCAGGGCCGGGCAGGGTCGATCACCCCTCCACTTT	CASRAGQGRSPLHF
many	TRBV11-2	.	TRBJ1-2	TGTGCCAGCAGCTCAGACTCCGGGCCAGGGCGGGGCTACACCTTC	CASSSDSGPGRGYTF
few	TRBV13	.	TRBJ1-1	TGTGCCAGCAGCCAAGGGTTATTAGGAGGGGGCACTGAAGCTTTCTTT	CASSQGLLGGGTEAFF